The 27 T cell receptor beta chains below were found in one sample sequenced in a study of cytomegalovirus exposure and HLA in healthy donors. Vbeta (60) and Jbeta (13) primers were used in the PCR. Libraries were prepared by immunoSEQ multiplex PCR; TCRdb keeps only in-frame clonotypes and omits some of them. The sample carries around 120,000 clones, 80% recorded once. Sequenced input: PBMCs. Receptors were obtained from a man aged 25-45 years in good health and CMV-seronegative.

This sequence joins TRBV6-5 and TRBJ2-3; 7 nucleotides align to TRBD2. The germline gives CDR1 MNHEY, CDR2 SVGAGI. The CDR3 loop spans 14 amino acids. V lost 2 bases and J lost 2; bases outside the gene matches: 1. Here the CDR3 DNA reads TGTGCCAGCAGTTACCGGGAGGTCACAGATACGCAGTATTTT. Amino acid sequence: CASSYREVTDTQYF.

Only a few counts were recorded for this clone. The chain combines TRBV6-6 with TRBJ1-2, with a possible D match to TRBD1 (6 bases). Trimming left V 6 bases short and J 4 bases short, with 12 bases between. CDR1 and CDR2 from the germline V gene are MNHNY and SVGAGI (reference sequence). The CDR3 consists of 13 residues. The chain's CDR3 is CASSLTGPYGYTF. CDR3 in DNA: TGTGCCAGCAGCCTGACAGGCCCCTATGGCTACACCTTC.

This sequence joins TRBV19 and TRBJ2-7, with no clear D. V was clipped by 3 bases and J by 6 bases, with 18 bases between them. Germline values: CDR1 LNHDA, CDR2 SQIVND (reference sequence). The CDR3 spans 15 residues. CDR3 in DNA: TGTGCCAGTAGTATCTCGTCGACGGGTCTTATCGAGCAGTACTTC. Its protein is CASSISSTGLIEQYF.

The chain employs TRBV10-2 and TRBJ1-5; weak D call: TRBD1 (5 bases). Germline V gives CDR1 WSHSY, CDR2 SAAADI. The CDR3 runs to 12 residues. Trimming shortened V by 4 bases and J by 6 bases, and 7 bases separated the two germline ends. The CDR3 loop reads CASSVRAQPQHF. CDR3 DNA sequence: TGCGCCAGCAGTGTCAGGGCTCAGCCCCAGCATTTT.

The chain joins TRBV9 to TRBJ2-5, with D possibly being TRBD2 (5 bases). Germline assignment: CDR1 SGDLS and CDR2 YYNGEE. Deletions cut 0 bases from V and 5 bases from J, with 14 bases between. CDR3 length equals 15 residues. DNA of the CDR3: TGTGCCAGCAGCGTAGAAGATGGACTCCAGGAGACCCAGTACTTC. This gives the protein CASSVEDGLQETQYF.

CDR3 region: CACKPGSSSYNEQFF. In nucleotides, the CDR3 is TGCGCCTGTAAGCCCGGGTCGAGCTCCTACAATGAGCAGTTCTTC. J is TRBJ2-1 and V is TRBV10-1; D ambiguous. V was shortened by 11 bases and J by 0 bases, with 17 bases between the two germline ends. CDR3 length: 15 amino acids. Germline V CDR1 and CDR2: WNHNN, SYGVQD (reference sequence).

V and J are TRBV4-1 and TRBJ2-1, with 13 nucleotides matching TRBD2. The germline V gene has CDR1 MGHRA and CDR2 YSYEKL. Trimming cost V 3 bases and J 5 bases; bases outside gene matches: 19. The CDR3 is 21 residues long. In DNA, the CDR3 is TGCGCCAGCAGCCAGCCCCCCGCGAGGACTAGCGGGAGTCTTTGGGACAATGAGCAGTTCTTC. Translating gives CASSQPPARTSGSLWDNEQFF.

The rearrangement links TRBV28 to TRBJ1-5; no definite D call. Trimming took 6 bases from V and 2 from J, leaving 11 bases between them. This CDR3 is built from 14 residues. The V gene's germline CDR1 is MDHEN and CDR2 SYDVKM. The CDR3 here is CASSSPGGNQPQHF. The CDR3 region has the DNA TGTGCCAGCAGCTCACCCGGGGGCAATCAGCCCCAGCATTTT.

The rearrangement uses TRBV5-1 and TRBJ2-7; 10 nucleotides agree with TRBD1. Germline CDR1 reads SGHRS; CDR2 reads YFSETQ. The trim removed 3 bases at V and 1 base at J, leaving 1 base unmatched. The CDR3 is 14 residues long. This CDR3 is CASSWGQGSYEQYF. CDR3 DNA sequence: TGCGCCAGCAGCTGGGGACAGGGGTCCTACGAGCAGTACTTC. Full variable domain (rest looked up from reference TRBV5-1 and TRBJ2-7): KAGVTQTPRYLIKTRGQQVTLSCSPISGHRSVSWYQQTPGQGLQFLFEYFSETQRNKGNFPGRFSGRQFSNSRSEMNVSTLELGDSALYLCASSWGQGSYEQYFGPGTRLTVT.

Points on this clone: Other DNA sequences in this sample translate to the same CDR3. J is TRBJ1-1 and V is TRBV19, with a weak D call TRBD1 (5 bases). This CDR3 is 13 amino acids long. Trimming removed 3 bases at V and 5 bases at J, with 10 bases between. In germline, CDR1 is LNHDA, CDR2 SQIVND (reference sequence). The CDR3 DNA follows: TGTGCCAGTAGTATCGGCAGGGCGACTGAAGCTTTCTTT. Residues: CASSIGRATEAFF.

The CDR3 loop reads CASSGGGFRYTEAFF. CDR3 coding DNA: TGCGCCAGCAGTGGCGGGGGATTCAGATACACTGAAGCTTTCTTT. The J gene is TRBJ1-1, the V gene TRBV10-2, with a weak D call TRBD1 (5 bases). The CDR3 is 15 amino acids. Germline-derived CDR1 and CDR2 are WSHSY and SAAADI. With 4 bases removed from V and 3 bases from J, the gap between germline ends came to 15 bases.

The CDR3: CASSLRTGGFVQETQYF. DNA of the CDR3: TGTGCCAGCAGCTTGCGCACAGGGGGCTTTGTGCAAGAGACCCAGTACTTC. The chain is built from TRBV5-8 and TRBJ2-5; 9 bases are shared with TRBD1. CDR3 length: 17 residues. The V gene's germline CDR1 is SGHTS and CDR2 YDEGEE. Trimming at V came to 1 base and at J to 2 bases, leaving 9 bases not matched to a gene.

The chain combines TRBV5-1 with TRBJ2-6; weak D call: TRBD2 (5 bases). There are 16 residues in the CDR3. The germline gives CDR1 SGHRS, CDR2 YFSETQ. Trimming pared 2 bases from V and 0 bases from J, leaving 9 bases between. The CDR3 DNA reads TGCGCCAGCAGCTTAGGACGGGACTCTGGGGCCAACGTCCTGACTTTC. The encoded protein is CASSLGRDSGANVLTF. Full variable domain (remainder filled in from reference TRBV5-1 and TRBJ2-6): KAGVTQTPRYLIKTRGQQVTLSCSPISGHRSVSWYQQTPGQGLQFLFEYFSETQRNKGNFPGRFSGRQFSNSRSEMNVSTLELGDSALYLCASSLGRDSGANVLTFGAGSRLTVL.

This chain joins TRBV5-1 and TRBJ2-3, with TRBD2 identical over 8 bases. Germline V gene sequence: CDR1 SGHRS, CDR2 YFSETQ. V lost 1 base to trimming and J lost 1 base; unmatched junction nucleotides: 8. The CDR3 is made up of 17 amino acids. The CDR3 bases are TGCGCCAGCAGCTTGACGGGAGGGGAATTCGGCACAGATACGCAGTATTTT. Protein product: CASSLTGGEFGTDTQYF.

A single count supports this clone. This sequence joins TRBV7-9 and TRBJ1-2; D not resolved. Per the germline V gene, CDR1 is SEHNR and CDR2 is FQNEAQ (reference sequence). The CDR3 totals 12 residues. V lost 5 bases, J lost 8 bases, and 12 bases lay in between. The CDR3 reads CASSRDSRGYTF. For the CDR3, the DNA is TGTGCCAGCAGCCGAGACTCGAGGGGCTACACCTTC.

The chain combines TRBV19 with TRBJ2-7, with 9 bases lining up with TRBD2. Germline loops: CDR1 LNHDA, CDR2 SQIVND (reference sequence). The CDR3 has 14 residues. Trimming took 5 bases from V and 12 from J; bases not matched to a gene: 14. CDR3 protein: CASSRPSGKRNRYF. DNA for the CDR3: TGTGCCAGTAGTCGTCCTAGCGGGAAGAGGAATCGGTACTTC.

The chain uses TRBV5-8 and TRBJ2-3; tentatively, D is TRBD1 (5 bases). Germline CDR1 is SGHTS and CDR2 is YDEGEE. V was shortened by 4 bases and J by 2 bases, with 11 bases between the two germline ends. This CDR3 region has 14 residues. CDR3 nucleotides: TGTGCCAGCAGCCCTACGACAGCCACAGATACGCAGTATTTT. This encodes CASSPTTATDTQYF.

This chain connects TRBV5-1 to TRBJ2-3; 9 nucleotides line up with TRBD2. Losses at the gene ends were 4 bases for V and 5 bases for J; bases not matched to a gene: 8. The CDR3 consists of 15 residues. CDR1 and CDR2 from the germline V gene are SGHRS and YFSETQ. CDR3 sequence (DNA): TGCGCCAGCAGCCTCCCAGCGGGAGGTAAAGATACGCAGTATTTT. Amino acids: CASSLPAGGKDTQYF.

The chain recombines TRBV27 with TRBJ2-1; TRBD2 aligns across 8 bases. With 0 bases clipped from V and 4 bases from J, the junction kept 14 bases outside the gene matches. The CDR3 totals 19 residues. Germline V lookup: CDR1 MNHEY, CDR2 SMNVEV (reference sequence). The CDR3 coding sequence is TGTGCCAGCAGTTTATCTACAATCGGGACTAGTGTAACGTACAATGAGCAGTTCTTC. It yields the protein CASSLSTIGTSVTYNEQFF.

This clone was detected only once. V is TRBV5-4 and J is TRBJ2-2, with a possible D match to TRBD1 (5 bases). Germline V lookup: CDR1 SGHNT, CDR2 YYREEE (reference sequence). The CDR3 has 16 residues. V lost 4 bases and J lost 4, with 17 bases in between. CDR3 in DNA: TGTGCCAGCAGCGGTGGGGCAGTTATCGGCACCGGGGAGCTGTTTTTT. This gives the protein CASSGGAVIGTGELFF.

The J gene is TRBJ2-7, the V gene TRBV7-9; the match to TRBD2 covers 10 bases. Looked up from germline, CDR1 is SEHNR and CDR2 is FQNEAQ (reference sequence). Trimming cost V 4 bases and J 6 bases; bases outside gene matches: 3. This CDR3 is 13 amino acids long. CDR3 loop: CASSSGLASEQYF. The DNA of the CDR3 is TGTGCCAGCAGCTCGGGACTAGCGAGCGAGCAGTACTTC. The whole variable domain, remainder taken from reference TRBV7-9 and TRBJ2-7, is DTGVSQNPRHKITKRGQNVTFRCDPISEHNRLYWYRQTLGQGPEFLTYFQNEAQLEKSRLLSDRFSAERPKGSFSTLEIQRTEQGDSAMYLCASSSGLASEQYFGPGTRLTVT.

This clone was recorded only once. The rearrangement uses TRBV19 and TRBJ2-4; D is possibly TRBD2 (5 bases). The CDR3 is made up of 13 amino acids. Germline V lookup: CDR1 LNHDA, CDR2 SQIVND (reference sequence). Trimming removed 1 base at V and 8 bases at J, with 9 bases between. CDR3 protein: CASSIGLADIQYF. The CDR3 DNA reads as TGTGCCAGTAGTATAGGTCTAGCAGACATTCAGTACTTC.

This rearrangement joins TRBV5-1 to TRBJ1-2; possible D gene TRBD1, 6 bases. CDR1 is SGHRS, CDR2 YFSETQ, per germline. The CDR3 consists of 15 residues. The V end lost 1 base, the J end lost 3 bases, and 13 bases lay between the germline ends. CDR3 residues: CASSLLGHQDYGYTF. The CDR3 DNA sequence: TGCGCCAGCAGCTTGTTGGGACACCAAGACTATGGCTACACCTTC.

The V call is TRBV9, the J call TRBJ1-2; 8 positions match TRBD1. Trimming took 5 bases from V and 8 from J; bases not matched to a gene: 8. Germline lookup yields CDR1 SGDLS and CDR2 YYNGEE. The length of the CDR3 is 13 residues. In nucleotides, the CDR3 is TGTGCCAGCAGTCGAACAGGGGGATGGGGCTACACCTTC. This gives the protein CASSRTGGWGYTF.

The chain has TRBV28 and TRBJ2-2; D gene uncertain. The V end lost 2 bases, the J end lost 3 bases, and 10 bases lay between the germline ends. The CDR3 covers 15 residues. Germline CDR1 is MDHEN and CDR2 is SYDVKM. The CDR3 nucleotides read TGTGCCAGCAGTTTACCCGGGTACGACACCGGGGAGCTGTTTTTT. This codes for CASSLPGYDTGELFF.

This clone has a handful of counts. The rearrangement links TRBV28 to TRBJ1-1, with D maybe TRBD1 (5 bases). CDR3 length: 14 residues. Germline CDR1 MDHEN, CDR2 SYDVKM. V was cut by 2 bases and J by 1 base, with 8 bases left in between. As DNA, the CDR3 is TGTGCCAGCAGTTTAGTTACAGGGAACACTGAAGCTTTCTTT. Translating it yields CASSLVTGNTEAFF.

This sequence joins TRBV6-1 and TRBJ2-5; D remains ambiguous. CDR3 size: 11 residues. Trimming took off 2 bases at V and 7 bases at J, with 5 bases between the two ends. CDR1 and CDR2 (germline): MNHNS, SASEGT. The DNA for the CDR3 is TGTGCCAGCAGTGAACTCGTGACCCAGTACTTC. This translates into CASSELVTQYF.